The 18 T cell receptor beta chains reported below all come from one sample, sequenced in a study of blood T cell repertoires in COVID-19. Profiling relied on immunoSEQ multiplex PCR, and the TCRdb table lists in-frame clones only, not all of them. Counted here are 150,000 to 200,000 clones, over 70% occurring once; the ten biggest clones make up under 8%. Source material: peripheral blood. These TCRs come from a man between 60 and 75 years old with acute or convalescent COVID-19.

The chain is built from TRBV9 and TRBJ2-3; 10 bases align to TRBD2. Germline V CDR1 and CDR2: SGDLS, YYNGEE. The CDR3 contains 15 residues. V trimming: 3 bases; J trimming: 3 bases; junction bases outside the gene matches: 4. The CDR3 loop is CASSAGAGGTDTQYF. The CDR3 DNA is TGTGCCAGCAGCGCGGGAGCGGGGGGGACAGATACGCAGTATTTT.

The chain carries TRBV6-5 and TRBJ2-1, with 10 bases lining up with TRBD2. J lost 6 bases, V lost 5 bases, and 4 bases had no gene match. The germline V gene has CDR1 MNHEY and CDR2 SVGAGI. This CDR3 comprises 14 residues. In DNA, the CDR3 is TGTGCCAGCAGTCCTAGCGGGGGCGGCAATGAGCAGTTCTTC. Translation gives CASSPSGGGNEQFF.

The J gene is TRBJ2-2, the V gene TRBV1; the table's D gene call, TRBD2, was not cross checked with the DNA. TRBV1 is described as a pseudogene. The CDR3 spans 17 residues. The CDR3 reads CTSSPLLAGAPEGELFF. The CDR3 nucleotides are TGCACCAGCAGCCCATTACTAGCGGGGGCCCCGGAGGGGGAGCTGTTTTTT.

V usage is TRBV6-1 and J usage is TRBJ1-1; D unclear. The CDR3 contains 15 residues. Germline CDR1 is MNHNS and CDR2 is SASEGT. Trimming left V 2 bases short and J 2 bases short, with 12 bases between. In DNA form, the CDR3 reads TGTGCCAGCAGTGAATTCGCCGGAGTAAACACTGAAGCTTTCTTT. Protein: CASSEFAGVNTEAFF.

CDR3 sequence (DNA): TGTGCCAGCAGTTTCTCTTCCTGGTCCGCGGGGGGACGCACAGATACGCAGTATTTT. Translation: CASSFSSWSAGGRTDTQYF. V gene TRBV28 combines with J gene TRBJ2-3, with 8 bases that match TRBD2. J lost 1 base, V lost 3 bases, and 15 bases had no gene match. CDR3 length: 19 residues. The germline V gene has CDR1 MDHEN and CDR2 SYDVKM.

This rearrangement joins TRBV6-5 to TRBJ2-7, with D perhaps TRBD1 (5 bases). The V and J ends lost 4 bases and 0 bases respectively, with 7 bases between them. The CDR3 contains 13 residues. CDR1 is MNHEY, CDR2 SVGAGI, per germline. CDR3 bases: TGTGCCAGCAGTTCCGACAGCTCCTACGAGCAGTACTTC. The encoded protein is CASSSDSSYEQYF.

The chain has TRBV5-1 and TRBJ2-3; D uncertain. Germline V lookup: CDR1 SGHRS, CDR2 YFSETQ. The CDR3 has 13 residues. V was clipped by 1 base and J by 1 base, with 4 bases between them. The CDR3 coding sequence is TGCGCCAGCAGCTTGACAGGCACAGATACGCAGTATTTT. Its protein product is CASSLTGTDTQYF. Variable domain in full (rest from reference TRBV5-1 and TRBJ2-3): KAGVTQTPRYLIKTRGQQVTLSCSPISGHRSVSWYQQTPGQGLQFLFEYFSETQRNKGNFPGRFSGRQFSNSRSEMNVSTLELGDSALYLCASSLTGTDTQYFGPGTRLTVL.

In its sample, this clone was seen once. V gene TRBV6-2 or TRBV6-3 combines with J gene TRBJ1-1, with 9 bases lining up with TRBD1. This CDR3 is 16 amino acids long. V lost 5 bases and J lost 5; bases outside the gene matches: 12. Germline V gene data show CDR1 as MNHEY and CDR2 as SVGEGT. CDR3 sequence reads: CASSKHTGTGQTEAFF. The CDR3 bases are TGTGCCAGCAGTAAACACACCGGGACAGGGCAGACTGAAGCTTTCTTT.

The chain employs TRBV7-3 and TRBJ2-5; D ambiguous. CDR3 size: 13 residues. CDR1 and CDR2 from the germline V gene are SGHTA and FQGTGA. The V end was cut by 1 base, the J end by 5 bases, with 8 bases between. CDR3 region: CASSLSALETQYF. The DNA of the CDR3 is TGTGCCAGCAGCTTAAGCGCGTTGGAGACCCAGTACTTC. Using reference TRBV7-3 and TRBJ2-5 for the parts outside the CDR3, the full variable domain is GAGVSQTPSNKVTEKGKYVELRCDPISGHTALYWYRQSLGQGPEFLIYFQGTGAADDSGLPNDRFFAVRPEGSVSTLKIQRTERGDSAVYLCASSLSALETQYFGPGTRLLVL.

V usage is TRBV27 and J usage is TRBJ2-1; D is perhaps TRBD1 (6 bases). V was pared by 6 bases and J by 8 bases, with 17 bases between. CDR3 length: 14 amino acids. Germline assignment: CDR1 MNHEY and CDR2 SMNVEV (reference sequence). The CDR3, as DNA: TGTGCCAGCAGCAGGAACAGGGAGTCCCATGAGCAGTTCTTC. It is translated as CASSRNRESHEQFF.

CDR3 loop: CASSPAPGQGEKLFF. The CDR3 coding sequence is TGTGCCAGCAGCCCTGCCCCGGGACAGGGGGAAAAACTGTTTTTT. The rearrangement uses TRBV5-4 and TRBJ1-4; 10 bases line up with TRBD1. V was clipped by 4 bases and J by 8 bases; unmatched bases: 8. Germline V CDR1 and CDR2: SGHNT, YYREEE (reference sequence). The CDR3 runs 15 residues.

This clone was detected only a few times. The chain combines TRBV18 with TRBJ2-5, with D possibly being TRBD1 (6 bases). Between the trimmed V and J ends, which lost 2 bases and 5 bases, there was a span of 12 bases. Germline CDR1 KGHSH, CDR2 LQKENI. The CDR3 has 14 residues. Here the CDR3 reads CASSPFRGGETQYF. The CDR3 DNA reads TGTGCCAGCTCACCATTCAGGGGCGGTGAGACCCAGTACTTC.

V gene TRBV7-8 combines with J gene TRBJ1-6; maybe TRBD1 (6 bases). The V end lost 6 bases, the J end lost 7 bases, and 13 bases lay between the germline ends. Germline V gene sequence: CDR1 SGHVS, CDR2 FQNEAQ. The CDR3 is 14 amino acids. The CDR3 sequence: CASRKADRNSPLHF. Here the CDR3 DNA reads TGTGCCAGCAGAAAGGCGGACAGAAATTCACCCCTCCACTTT.

This clone was seen more than once but under ten times. J is TRBJ2-1 and V is TRBV9, with TRBD2 identical over 8 bases. CDR3 length: 15 amino acids. The V and J ends lost 8 bases and 12 bases, in that order; junction bases with no gene match: 19. Looked up from germline, CDR1 is SGDLS and CDR2 is YYNGEE. CDR3 sequence: CASGDLAGGDRVQFF. The CDR3 DNA sequence: TGTGCCAGTGGGGATCTAGCGGGTGGCGATAGGGTGCAGTTCTTC.

The rearrangement links TRBV19 to TRBJ1-3; no definite D call. Trimming shortened V by 3 bases and J by 0 bases, and 12 bases separated the two germline ends. Germline V gene lookup returns CDR1 LNHDA and CDR2 SQIVND (reference sequence). The CDR3 has 16 amino acids. The CDR3 here is CASSMGSLLSGNTIYF. The DNA for the CDR3 is TGTGCCAGTAGTATGGGCAGCCTACTCTCTGGAAACACCATATATTTT.

This chain uses TRBV4-2 with TRBJ1-2; D is unresolved. This CDR3 has 15 amino acids. Germline CDR1 and CDR2: LGHNA and YNFKEQ. Trimming removed 0 bases at V and 2 bases at J, with 10 bases between. CDR3 region: CASSQEYDKNYGYTF. Here the CDR3 DNA reads TGTGCCAGCAGCCAAGAATACGACAAGAACTATGGCTACACCTTC.

This chain joins TRBV6-1 and TRBJ2-7, with 9 bases matching TRBD1. Germline CDR1 is MNHNS and CDR2 is SASEGT. Trimming took 4 bases from V and 3 from J; bases not matched to a gene: 10. The CDR3 totals 16 residues. The CDR3 region has the DNA TGTGCCAGCAGTGGAACGGACAGGGGACGTATCTACGAGCAGTACTTC. Its protein is CASSGTDRGRIYEQYF.

The CDR3 protein is CSVGDRGLTYGYTF. DNA of the CDR3: TGCAGCGTTGGCGACAGGGGGCTAACCTATGGCTACACCTTC. The rearrangement uses TRBV29-1 and TRBJ1-2, with 10 bases fitting TRBD1. The germline V gene encodes CDR1 SQVTM and CDR2 ANQGSEA. Trimming cost V 4 bases and J 4 bases; bases outside gene matches: 6. The CDR3 length is 14 residues.